A selection of T cell receptor beta chains follows, all from one sample in a study of T cells expressing NK-cell markers. TCRdb reprocessed the 5' RACE reads and keeps a single row for each CDR3 protein, giving no DNA. Its listing shows about 430,000 distinct CDR3 sequences. Sequencing was performed on blood T cells: a sorted CD56 or NKG2C T cell subset, CD4+ or CD8+ T cells, or bulk PBMC T cells (not recorded which). The receptors were gathered from a woman in her 50s in good health. Both conserved end residues are part of each CDR3. Size is omitted from some rows. Given values are once, few, many or a class for expanded clones.

J	length	size	V	CDR3
TRBJ2-1	14	.	TRBV5-1	CASSLSLAGGPRFF
TRBJ2-1	14	.	TRBV7-2	CASSSSVGDNEQFF
TRBJ2-3	17	.	TRBV24-1	CATSEWGAGAHTDTQYF
TRBJ2-1	15	.	TRBV14	CASSQVVQGYNEQFF
TRBJ2-1	15	.	TRBV2	CASSEASGTYNEQFF
TRBJ2-5	16	.	TRBV5-1	CASSSGTSGEQETQYF
TRBJ1-1	14	.	TRBV6-5	CASSYSGRGTEAFF
TRBJ1-5	15	.	TRBV9	CASSISTESNQPQHF
TRBJ2-2	17	.	TRBV6-2/TRBV6-3	CASSPPSGTVSSGELFF
TRBJ2-1	15	.	TRBV11-2	CASSSLAKSYNEQFF
TRBJ2-5	13	.	TRBV7-9	CASSYTSEETQYF
TRBJ1-4	17	.	TRBV3-1	CASSQEGPGGPNEKLFF
TRBJ2-7	15	.	TRBV24-1	CATQGKTGLDYEQYF
TRBJ2-2	17	.	TRBV4-1	CASSQGISGSSTGELFF
TRBJ2-1	14	.	TRBV5-1	CASSFPRNYNEQFF
TRBJ2-4	14	.	TRBV11-3	CASSATSGKNIQYF
TRBJ2-1	14	.	TRBV5-1	CASSSLGRNNEQFF
TRBJ2-7	13	.	TRBV12-3/TRBV12-4	CASSPTSNYEQYF
TRBJ2-2	15	.	TRBV28	CASRAGLARTGELFF
TRBJ1-4	16	.	TRBV27	CASSWGPVATNEKLFF
TRBJ2-5	13	medium-sized	TRBV3-1	CASSQGAGETQYF
TRBJ2-3	18	.	TRBV20-1	CSARDLIWSGSSADTQYF
TRBJ2-3	15	.	TRBV11-3	CASNPASVSTDTQYF
TRBJ2-5	11	.	TRBV20-1	CGLQGEETQYF
TRBJ2-1	15	.	TRBV4-1	CASSLGPAGGNEQFF
TRBJ2-3	15	.	TRBV5-4	CASSADFASTDTQYF
TRBJ2-2	15	.	TRBV6-5	CASSYSWGDTGELFF
TRBJ2-1	16	.	TRBV5-1	CASSLGSGGAYNEQFF
TRBJ2-3	15	.	TRBV7-3	CASSLTLLATDTQYF
TRBJ1-1	13	.	TRBV5-1	CASSAWDSREAFF
TRBJ1-2	12	.	TRBV14	CASRTTGGGYTF
TRBJ2-1	21	.	TRBV18	CASSPPTGAGLAGGGYNEQFF
TRBJ2-1	17	.	TRBV20-1	CSARGPAPGLANNEQFF
TRBJ2-6	14	.	TRBV20-1	CSARDHSAGTVLTF
TRBJ2-2	11	.	TRBV5-6	CASTRTGELFF
TRBJ2-7	13	.	TRBV14	CASSQDLRGVQYF